This T cell receptor (beta chain) was sequenced for a study of cytomegalovirus exposure and HLA in healthy donors. On the study more broadly: T cells numbering some 170 million yielded some 100 million unique TCR beta sequences in an earlier analysis.

The PCR contained 60 Vbeta and 13 Jbeta primers. Libraries were prepared by immunoSEQ multiplex PCR; TCRdb keeps only in-frame clonotypes and omits some of them. Of some 98,000 clones in the sample, about 80% were seen once. The CDR3 spans 14 residues. Trimming cost V 4 bases and J 0 bases, with 6 bases left between them. Germline V gene lookup returns CDR1 SEHNR and CDR2 FQNEAQ (reference sequence). The specimen was PBMCs. This sequence originates from a man aged 35 to 55 in good health and CMV-seronegative. The chain couples TRBV7-9 to TRBJ1-4; D remains ambiguous. CDR3 region: CASSYGATNEKLFF. In nucleotides, the CDR3 is TGTGCCAGCAGCTACGGAGCAACTAATGAAAAACTGTTTTTT.